Listed below are T cell receptor beta chains from one sample, sequenced in a study of T cells expressing NK-cell markers. TCRdb re-called the 5' RACE reads and catalogs CDR3 proteins one per entry, DNA excluded. The sample includes roughly 450,000 distinct CDR3 sequences. The specimen sequenced was blood T cells: a sorted CD56 or NKG2C T cell subset, CD4+ or CD8+ T cells, or bulk PBMC T cells (not recorded which). These receptors all stem from a woman aged 45-65 years in good health. Each CDR3 is given with its conserved first and last residue.

cdr3_aa j_call cdr3_length v_call
CASSPPSGVTFF TRBJ1-1 12 TRBV2
CASSPNRDSPLHF TRBJ1-6 13 TRBV18
CASSLVSGTASYYGYTF TRBJ1-2 17 TRBV12-3/TRBV12-4
CASSRSTSGKYEQYF TRBJ2-7 15 TRBV28
CASRHPGQGTGELFF TRBJ2-2 15 TRBV6-1
CASKRAGFSNQPQHF TRBJ1-5 15 TRBV6-5
CASSYRTSGGGNEQFF TRBJ2-1 16 TRBV6-5
CSVGHLNTEAFF TRBJ1-1 12 TRBV29-1
CSGNQGFRDTQYF TRBJ2-3 13 TRBV29-1
CASSPFWPTANLNTEAFF TRBJ1-1 18 TRBV12-3/TRBV12-4
CASSPTREELFF TRBJ2-2 12 TRBV12-3/TRBV12-4